This TCR beta chain was recovered during a study of T cell responses to AZD1222 COVID-19 vaccine. V was pared by 5 bases and J by 12 bases, with 13 bases between. The CDR3 loop spans 11 amino acids. Findings and limits, study-wide: There were repertoire samples only from the period after the peak T cell response. Spike-spanning, vaccine-associated CD4 TCRs were dominant at 160-218 and 743-854. Seropositive at baseline were only a handful of AZD1222 recipients. An increase in Spike-specific TCR breadth and depth was observed after two AZD1222 doses.

TCRdb keeps only in-frame clones here, not all; method: immunoSEQ multiplex PCR. Of under 150,000 clones listed, around 90% are singletons. Remarks on this clone: Its antigen is as yet unknown.

The material sequenced was peripheral blood, taken on day 0 of AZD1222 vaccination. The sequence was collected from an adult in good health. This sequence joins TRBV12-3 or TRBV12-4 and TRBJ1-2, with D perhaps matching TRBD1 (5 bases). The CDR3 loop reads CASSRGRAHTF. The CDR3 nucleotides read TGTGCCAGCAGTCGAGGCAGGGCACACACCTTC.